The present entry profiles one T cell receptor (beta chain) with its context. What it recognizes is unknown. This entry belongs to a study of cytomegalovirus exposure and HLA in healthy donors. On the study more broadly: Caucasian-associated ancestry cluster membership applied to about four fifths of nearly 400 genotyped donors. Whole-study results and caveats: TRBV6-2, TRBV6-3 and other indistinguishable V segments were excluded. TCR sequences were mostly rare, though some public TCRs occurred in many donors. By HLA locus, TCR association rates varied in a later analysis, with DRB1 showing the most and HLA-C the fewest.

PCR employed 60 Vbeta and 13 Jbeta primers. Here immunoSEQ multiplex PCR was the method, and the copy in TCRdb shows in-frame clones only, minus some. The data show 60,000 to 100,000 clones, about 78% seen once. This CDR3 region has 12 residues. Germline loops: CDR1 SGHNT, CDR2 YYREEE (reference sequence). With 4 bases removed from V and 3 bases from J, the gap between germline ends came to 8 bases. The sequence derives from a man aged 35 to 55 in good health and CMV-seronegative. The sequenced sample consisted of PBMCs. The chain carries TRBV5-4 and TRBJ2-7, with D possibly matching TRBD1 (5 bases). The CDR3 loop reads CASSTDSYEQYF. The CDR3 DNA reads TGTGCCAGCAGCACCGACAGCTACGAGCAGTACTTC.